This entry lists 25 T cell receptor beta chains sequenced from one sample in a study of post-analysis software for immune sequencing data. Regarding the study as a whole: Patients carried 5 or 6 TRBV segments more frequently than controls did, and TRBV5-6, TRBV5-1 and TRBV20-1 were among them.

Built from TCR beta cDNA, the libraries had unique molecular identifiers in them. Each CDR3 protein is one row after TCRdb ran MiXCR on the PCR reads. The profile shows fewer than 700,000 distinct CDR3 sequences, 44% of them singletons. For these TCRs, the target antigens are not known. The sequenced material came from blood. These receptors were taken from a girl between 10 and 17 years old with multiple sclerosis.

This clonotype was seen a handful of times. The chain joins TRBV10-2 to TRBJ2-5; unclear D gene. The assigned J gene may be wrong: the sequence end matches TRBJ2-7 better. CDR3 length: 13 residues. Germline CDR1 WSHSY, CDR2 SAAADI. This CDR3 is CASSDYPAGEQYF. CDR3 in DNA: TGCGCCAGCAGTGATTACCCAGCCGGCGAGCAGTACTTC.

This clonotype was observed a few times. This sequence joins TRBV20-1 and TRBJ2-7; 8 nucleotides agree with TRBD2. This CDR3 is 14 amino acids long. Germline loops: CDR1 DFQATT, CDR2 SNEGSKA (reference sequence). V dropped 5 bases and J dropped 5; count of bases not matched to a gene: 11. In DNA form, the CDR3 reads TGCAGTGCTGGTAGGGTTTCGACTAGCGACGAGCAGTACTTC. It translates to CSAGRVSTSDEQYF.

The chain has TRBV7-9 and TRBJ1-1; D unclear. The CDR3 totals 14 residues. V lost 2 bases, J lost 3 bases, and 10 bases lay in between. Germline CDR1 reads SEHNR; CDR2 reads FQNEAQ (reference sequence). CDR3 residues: CASSLNEIHTEAFF. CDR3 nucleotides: TGTGCCAGCAGCTTAAATGAGATTCACACTGAAGCTTTCTTT. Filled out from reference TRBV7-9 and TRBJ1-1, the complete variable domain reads DTGVSQNPRHKITKRGQNVTFRCDPISEHNRLYWYRQTLGQGPEFLTYFQNEAQLEKSRLLSDRFSAERPKGSFSTLEIQRTEQGDSAMYLCASSLNEIHTEAFFGQGTRLTVV.

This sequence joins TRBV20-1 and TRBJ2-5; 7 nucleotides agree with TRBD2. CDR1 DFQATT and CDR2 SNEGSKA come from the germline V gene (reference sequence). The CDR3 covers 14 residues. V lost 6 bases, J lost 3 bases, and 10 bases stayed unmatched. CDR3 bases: TGCAGTGCCCTATTTCTAGGGAGGGAAGAGACCCAGTACTTC. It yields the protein CSALFLGREETQYF.

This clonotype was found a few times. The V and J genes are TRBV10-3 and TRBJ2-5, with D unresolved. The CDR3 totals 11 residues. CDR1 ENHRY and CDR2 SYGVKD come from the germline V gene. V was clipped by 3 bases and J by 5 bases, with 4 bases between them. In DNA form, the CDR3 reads TGTGCCATCAGTGACCTGGAGACCCAGTACTTC. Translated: CAISDLETQYF.

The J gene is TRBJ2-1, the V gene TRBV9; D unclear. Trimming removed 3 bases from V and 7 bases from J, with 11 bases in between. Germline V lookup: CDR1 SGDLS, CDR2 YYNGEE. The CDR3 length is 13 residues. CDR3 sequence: CASSAHPRNEQFF. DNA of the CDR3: TGTGCCAGCAGCGCCCACCCTAGGAATGAGCAGTTCTTC.

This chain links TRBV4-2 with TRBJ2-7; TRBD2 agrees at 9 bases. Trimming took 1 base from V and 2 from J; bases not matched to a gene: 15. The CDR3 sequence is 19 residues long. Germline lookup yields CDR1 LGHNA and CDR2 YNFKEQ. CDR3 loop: CASSQGLAGSSGGAYEQYF. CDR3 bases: TGTGCCAGCAGCCAAGGGCTAGCGGGGTCCTCGGGGGGGGCCTACGAGCAGTACTTC.

The CDR3 DNA reads as TGCAGCGCCCTGCTACAGGGTTTTTCTGAAAAACTGTTTTTT. This gives the protein CSALLQGFSEKLFF. The chain links TRBV29-1 to TRBJ1-4; D is perhaps TRBD1 (6 bases). V was pared by 7 bases and J by 7 bases, with 19 bases between. Germline V gene sequence: CDR1 SQVTM, CDR2 ANQGSEA. CDR3 length: 14 residues.

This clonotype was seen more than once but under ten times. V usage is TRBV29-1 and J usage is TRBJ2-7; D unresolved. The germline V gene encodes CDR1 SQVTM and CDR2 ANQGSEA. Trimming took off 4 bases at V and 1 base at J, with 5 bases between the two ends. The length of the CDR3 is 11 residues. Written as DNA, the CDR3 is TGCAGCGTTGTGAGGTCCTACGAGCAGTACTTC. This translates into CSVVRSYEQYF.

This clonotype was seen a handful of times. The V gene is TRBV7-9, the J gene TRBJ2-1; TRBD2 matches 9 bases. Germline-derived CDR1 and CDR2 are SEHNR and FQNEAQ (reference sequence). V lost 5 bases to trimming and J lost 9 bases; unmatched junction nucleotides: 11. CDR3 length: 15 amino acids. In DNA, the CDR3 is TGTGCCAGCAGCCCTGCTCGCGGGAGGGCCCGTGAGCAGTTCTTC. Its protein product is CASSPARGRAREQFF.

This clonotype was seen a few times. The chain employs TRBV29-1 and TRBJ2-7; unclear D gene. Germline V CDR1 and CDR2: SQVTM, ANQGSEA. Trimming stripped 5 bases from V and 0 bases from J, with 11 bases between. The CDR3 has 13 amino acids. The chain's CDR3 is CSVMTLVSYEQYF. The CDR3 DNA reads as TGCAGCGTTATGACCCTGGTCTCCTACGAGCAGTACTTC.

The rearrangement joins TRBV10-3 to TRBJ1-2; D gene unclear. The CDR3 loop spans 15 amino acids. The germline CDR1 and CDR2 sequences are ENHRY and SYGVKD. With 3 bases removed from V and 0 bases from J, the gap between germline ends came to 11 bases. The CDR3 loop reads CAISERPSSNYGYTF. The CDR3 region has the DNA TGTGCCATCAGTGAACGGCCTTCCTCTAACTATGGCTACACCTTC.

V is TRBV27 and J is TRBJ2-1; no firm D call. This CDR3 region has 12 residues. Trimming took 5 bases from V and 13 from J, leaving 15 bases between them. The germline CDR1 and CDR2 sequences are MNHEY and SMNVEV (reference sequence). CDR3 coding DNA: TGTGCCAGCAGTCCCCGAGCCTACCCACAGTTCTTC. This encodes CASSPRAYPQFF.

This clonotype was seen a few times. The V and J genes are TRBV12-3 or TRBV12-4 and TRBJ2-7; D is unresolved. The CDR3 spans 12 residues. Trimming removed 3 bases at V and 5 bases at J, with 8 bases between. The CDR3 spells CASSFVGNEQYF. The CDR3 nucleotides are TGTGCCAGCAGTTTTGTGGGTAACGAGCAGTACTTC.

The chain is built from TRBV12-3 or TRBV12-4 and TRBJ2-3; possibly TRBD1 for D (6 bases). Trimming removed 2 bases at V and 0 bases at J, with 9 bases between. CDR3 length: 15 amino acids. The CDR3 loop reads CASSLRDMSTDTQYF. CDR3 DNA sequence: TGTGCCAGCAGTTTACGGGACATGAGCACAGATACGCAGTATTTT.

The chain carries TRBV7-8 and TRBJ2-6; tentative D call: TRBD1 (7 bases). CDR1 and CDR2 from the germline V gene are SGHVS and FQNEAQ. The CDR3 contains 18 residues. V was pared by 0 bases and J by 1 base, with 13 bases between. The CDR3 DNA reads TGTGCCAGCAGCTTAGCAACAGGGGCGGGGTCTGGGGCCAACGTCCTGACTTTC. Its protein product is CASSLATGAGSGANVLTF.

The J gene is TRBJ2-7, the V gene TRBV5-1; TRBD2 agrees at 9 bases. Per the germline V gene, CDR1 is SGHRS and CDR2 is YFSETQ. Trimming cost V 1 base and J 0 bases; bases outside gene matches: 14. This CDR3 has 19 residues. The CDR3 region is CASSLSGSGGPASSYEQYF. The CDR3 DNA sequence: TGCGCCAGCAGCTTGTCGGGGAGCGGGGGGCCTGCTAGCTCCTACGAGCAGTACTTC.

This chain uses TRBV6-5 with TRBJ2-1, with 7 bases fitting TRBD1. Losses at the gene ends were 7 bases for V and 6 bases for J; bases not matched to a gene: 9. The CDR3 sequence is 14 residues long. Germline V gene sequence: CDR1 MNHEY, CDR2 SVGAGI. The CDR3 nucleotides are TGTGCCAGCAATCGACAGGGCTACGGCAATGAGCAGTTCTTC. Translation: CASNRQGYGNEQFF.

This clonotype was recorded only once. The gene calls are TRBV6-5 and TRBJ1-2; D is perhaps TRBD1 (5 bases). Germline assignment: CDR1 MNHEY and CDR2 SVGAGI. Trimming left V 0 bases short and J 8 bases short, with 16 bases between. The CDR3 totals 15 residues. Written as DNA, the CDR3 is TGTGCCAGCAGTTACTCGAGAATAGGGGTAGCCGGCTACACCTTC. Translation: CASSYSRIGVAGYTF.

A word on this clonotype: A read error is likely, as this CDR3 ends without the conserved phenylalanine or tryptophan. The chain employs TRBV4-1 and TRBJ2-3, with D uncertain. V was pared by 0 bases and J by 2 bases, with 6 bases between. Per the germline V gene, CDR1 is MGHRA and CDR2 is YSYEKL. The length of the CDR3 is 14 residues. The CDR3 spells CASSQEGNTDTQYL. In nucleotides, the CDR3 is TGCGCCAGCAGCCAAGAAGGAAACACAGATACGCAGTATCTT.

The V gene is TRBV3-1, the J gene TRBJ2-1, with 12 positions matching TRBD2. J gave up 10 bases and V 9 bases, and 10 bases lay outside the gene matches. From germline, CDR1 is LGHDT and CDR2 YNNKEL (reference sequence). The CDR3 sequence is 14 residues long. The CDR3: CASKPGLAGLEQFF. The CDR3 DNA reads TGTGCCAGTAAACCGGGACTAGCGGGCCTCGAGCAGTTCTTC.

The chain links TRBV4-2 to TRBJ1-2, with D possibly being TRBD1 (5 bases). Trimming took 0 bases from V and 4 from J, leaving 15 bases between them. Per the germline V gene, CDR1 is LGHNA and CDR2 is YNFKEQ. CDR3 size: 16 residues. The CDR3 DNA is TGTGCCAGCAGCCAAGAATGGGGGACTGGTCCCTATGGCTACACCTTC. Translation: CASSQEWGTGPYGYTF.

The CDR3 DNA sequence: TGTGCCAGCAGCTTAGAGGAGGGGGCGAGCTCCTACGAGCAGTACTTC. It yields the protein CASSLEEGASSYEQYF. The chain uses TRBV5-5 and TRBJ2-7, with D possibly being TRBD1 (7 bases). This CDR3 is built from 16 residues. V was shortened by 2 bases and J by 0 bases, with 15 bases between the two germline ends. Germline V gene data show CDR1 as SGHKS and CDR2 as YYEKEE (reference sequence). The full variable domain, its missing parts supplied by reference TRBV5-5 and TRBJ2-7, is DAGVTQSPTHLIKTRGQQVTLRCSPISGHKSVSWYQQVLGQGPQFIFQYYEKEERGRGNFPDRFSARQFPNYSSELNVNALLLGDSALYLCASSLEEGASSYEQYFGPGTRLTVT.

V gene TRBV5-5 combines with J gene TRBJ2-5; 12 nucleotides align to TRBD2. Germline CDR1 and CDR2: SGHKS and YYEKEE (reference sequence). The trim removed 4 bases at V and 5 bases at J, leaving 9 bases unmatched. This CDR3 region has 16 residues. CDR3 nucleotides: TGTGCCAGCAGCCCCCTACTAGCGGGGGGCCGCGAGACCCAGTACTTC. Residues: CASSPLLAGGRETQYF.

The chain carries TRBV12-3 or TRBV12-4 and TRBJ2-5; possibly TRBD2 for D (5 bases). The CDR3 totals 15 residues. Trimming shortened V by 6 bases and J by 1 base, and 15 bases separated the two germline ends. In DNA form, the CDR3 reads TGTGCCAGCAGCCGTCAATGCGGGCTCCAAGAGACCCAGTACTTC. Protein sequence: CASSRQCGLQETQYF.